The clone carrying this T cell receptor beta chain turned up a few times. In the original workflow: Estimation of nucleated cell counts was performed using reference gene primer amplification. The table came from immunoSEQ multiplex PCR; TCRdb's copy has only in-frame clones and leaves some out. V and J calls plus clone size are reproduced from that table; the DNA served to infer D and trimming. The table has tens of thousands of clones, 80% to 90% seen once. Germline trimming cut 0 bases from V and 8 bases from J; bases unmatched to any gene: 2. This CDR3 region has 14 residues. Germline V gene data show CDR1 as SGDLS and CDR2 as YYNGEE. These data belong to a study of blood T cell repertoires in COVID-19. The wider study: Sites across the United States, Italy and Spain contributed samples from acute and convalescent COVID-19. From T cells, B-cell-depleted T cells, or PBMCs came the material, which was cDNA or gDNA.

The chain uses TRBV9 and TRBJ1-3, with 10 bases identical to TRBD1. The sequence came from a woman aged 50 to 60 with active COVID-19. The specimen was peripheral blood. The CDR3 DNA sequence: TGTGCCAGCAGCGTAGAGGACAGGGGGGACACCATATATTTT. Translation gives CASSVEDRGDTIYF.